This is a list of T cell receptor beta chains from one sample in a study of T cell repertoires in cytomegalovirus infection. TCRdb used MiXCR to reprocess the reads, holding one entry per CDR3 protein. The table shows 210,000 or so distinct CDR3 sequences, with roughly 6.5% occurring only once. Input material: PBMCs. These receptors came from a human donor in good health (CMV status not recorded). Some clones in this sample may be carry-over from other donors' samples. Both conserved end residues are part of each CDR3. D genes are given only for firm matches. A clone size is listed for some rows: how often the clone was seen (once, few, many), or a class if it is expanded.

CDR3 protein: CASSYSTGSALQETQYF
CDR3 DNA: TGTGCCAGCAGTTACTCGACGGGAAGCGCACTCCAAGAGACCCAGTACTTC
clone size: many
J gene: TRBJ2-5
V gene: TRBV6-2/TRBV6-3
D gene: .

CDR3 protein: CATSRDRSDSPLHF
CDR3 DNA: TGTGCCACCAGCAGAGATCGAAGTGATTCACCCCTCCACTTT
clone size: few
J gene: TRBJ1-6
V gene: TRBV15
D gene: .

CDR3 protein: CASSHGQGEAFF
CDR3 DNA: TGTGCCAGCAGCCACGGACAGGGTGAAGCTTTCTTT
clone size: many
J gene: TRBJ1-1
V gene: TRBV7-9
D gene: TRBD1

CDR3 protein: CASSEANEKLFF
CDR3 DNA: TGTGCCAGCAGCGAGGCCAATGAAAAACTGTTTTTT
clone size: many
J gene: TRBJ1-4
V gene: TRBV4-2
D gene: .

CDR3 protein: CASSYLNRLGGTEAFF
CDR3 DNA: TGTGCCAGCAGTTACTTGAACCGTCTGGGGGGAACTGAAGCTTTCTTT
clone size: many
J gene: TRBJ1-1
V gene: TRBV6-2/TRBV6-3
D gene: .

CDR3 protein: CSARQKGRGATEAFF
CDR3 DNA: TGCAGTGCTAGACAAAAGGGCAGGGGGGCCACTGAAGCTTTCTTT
clone size: many
J gene: TRBJ1-1
V gene: TRBV20-1
D gene: TRBD1

CDR3 protein: CASSLFNRVAGELFF
CDR3 DNA: TGTGCCAGCAGCTTATTTAACAGGGTAGCCGGGGAGCTGTTTTTT
clone size: many
J gene: TRBJ2-2
V gene: TRBV11-2
D gene: .

CDR3 protein: CSGGDGSYEQYF
CDR3 DNA: TGCAGCGGGGGGGACGGCTCCTACGAGCAGTACTTC
clone size: many
J gene: TRBJ2-7
V gene: TRBV29-1
D gene: .

CDR3 protein: CASSQMGTGNTGELFF
CDR3 DNA: TGTGCCAGCAGTCAGATGGGGACGGGGAACACCGGGGAGCTGTTTTTT
clone size: many
J gene: TRBJ2-2
V gene: TRBV25-1
D gene: .

CDR3 protein: CASTLRDGDYYNEQFF
CDR3 DNA: TGTGCCAGCACCTTACGGGACGGAGACTACTACAATGAGCAGTTCTTC
clone size: many
J gene: TRBJ2-1
V gene: TRBV6-2/TRBV6-3
D gene: .

CDR3 protein: CASSRFPTGTYEQYF
CDR3 DNA: TGTGCCAGCAGCCGGTTCCCGACAGGGACCTACGAGCAGTACTTC
clone size: many
J gene: TRBJ2-7
V gene: TRBV11-2
D gene: TRBD1

CDR3 protein: CSARPGLAVYTGELFF
CDR3 DNA: TGCAGTGCTAGACCGGGACTAGCGGTCTACACCGGGGAGCTGTTTTTT
clone size: .
J gene: TRBJ2-2
V gene: TRBV20-1
D gene: TRBD2

CDR3 protein: CASSPSRVGETQYF
CDR3 DNA: TGTGCCAGCAGCCCGTCTAGGGTCGGAGAGACCCAGTACTTC
clone size: many
J gene: TRBJ2-5
V gene: TRBV7-6
D gene: .